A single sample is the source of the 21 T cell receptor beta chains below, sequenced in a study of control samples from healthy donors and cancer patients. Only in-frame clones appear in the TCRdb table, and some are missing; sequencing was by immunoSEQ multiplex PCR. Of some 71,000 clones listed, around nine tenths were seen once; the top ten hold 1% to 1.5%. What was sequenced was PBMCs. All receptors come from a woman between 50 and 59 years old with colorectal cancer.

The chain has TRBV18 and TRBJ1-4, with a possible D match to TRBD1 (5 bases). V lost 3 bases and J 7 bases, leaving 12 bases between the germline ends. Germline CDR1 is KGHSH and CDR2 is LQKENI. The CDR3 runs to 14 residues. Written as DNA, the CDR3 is TGTGCCAGCTCACCTCTCCAGGGTGGTGAAAAACTGTTTTTT. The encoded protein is CASSPLQGGEKLFF.

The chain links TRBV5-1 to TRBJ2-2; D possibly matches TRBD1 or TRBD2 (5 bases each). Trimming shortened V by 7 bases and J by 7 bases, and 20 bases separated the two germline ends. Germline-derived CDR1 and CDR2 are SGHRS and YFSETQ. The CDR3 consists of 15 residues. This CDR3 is CASGTPESPNGELFF. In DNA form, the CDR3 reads TGCGCCAGCGGGACCCCCGAATCTCCTAACGGGGAGCTGTTTTTT.

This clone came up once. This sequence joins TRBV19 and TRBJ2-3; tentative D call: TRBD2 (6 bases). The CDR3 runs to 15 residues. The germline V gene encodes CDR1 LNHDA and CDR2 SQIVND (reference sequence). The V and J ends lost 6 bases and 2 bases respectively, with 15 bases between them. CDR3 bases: TGTGCCAGTAGCACCAACAGGAGGGTCACAGATACGCAGTATTTT. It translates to CASSTNRRVTDTQYF.

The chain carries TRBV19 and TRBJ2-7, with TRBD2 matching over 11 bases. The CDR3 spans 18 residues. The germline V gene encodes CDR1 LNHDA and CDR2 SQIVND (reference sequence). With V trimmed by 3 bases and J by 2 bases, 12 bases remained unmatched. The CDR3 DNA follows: TGTGCCAGTAGTATTGACATCCCCACTAGCGGGGGAACCTACGAGCAGTACTTC. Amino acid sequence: CASSIDIPTSGGTYEQYF.

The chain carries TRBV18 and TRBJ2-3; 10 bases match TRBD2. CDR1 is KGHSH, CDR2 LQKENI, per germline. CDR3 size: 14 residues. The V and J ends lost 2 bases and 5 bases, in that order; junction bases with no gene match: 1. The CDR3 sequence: CASSPGTSVDTQYF. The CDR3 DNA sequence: TGTGCCAGCTCACCAGGGACTAGCGTAGATACGCAGTATTTT.

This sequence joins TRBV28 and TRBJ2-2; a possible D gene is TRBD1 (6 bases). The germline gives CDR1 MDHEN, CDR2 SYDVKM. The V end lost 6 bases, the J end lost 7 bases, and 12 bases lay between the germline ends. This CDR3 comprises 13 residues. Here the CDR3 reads CASSQRGIGELFF. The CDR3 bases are TGTGCCAGCAGCCAAAGGGGGATCGGGGAGCTGTTTTTT.

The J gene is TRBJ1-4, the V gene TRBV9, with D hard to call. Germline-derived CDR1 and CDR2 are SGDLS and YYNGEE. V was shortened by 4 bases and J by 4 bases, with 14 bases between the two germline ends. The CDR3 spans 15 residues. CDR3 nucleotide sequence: TGTGCCAGCAGCCCCCGAAGTGGAGGTAATGAAAAACTGTTTTTT. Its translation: CASSPRSGGNEKLFF.

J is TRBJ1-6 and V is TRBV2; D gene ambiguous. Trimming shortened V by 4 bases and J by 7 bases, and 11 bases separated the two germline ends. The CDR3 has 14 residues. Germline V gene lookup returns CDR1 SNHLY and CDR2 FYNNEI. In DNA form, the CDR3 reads TGTGCCAGCAGTGCAGAAAGCTTAAATTCACCCCTCCACTTT. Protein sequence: CASSAESLNSPLHF.

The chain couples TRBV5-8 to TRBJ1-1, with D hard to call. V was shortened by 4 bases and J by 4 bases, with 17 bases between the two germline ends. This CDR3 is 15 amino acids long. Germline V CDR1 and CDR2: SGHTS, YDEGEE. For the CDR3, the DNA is TGTGCCAGCAGCCGATTGACGGTGCACGGCACTGAAGCTTTCTTT. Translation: CASSRLTVHGTEAFF.

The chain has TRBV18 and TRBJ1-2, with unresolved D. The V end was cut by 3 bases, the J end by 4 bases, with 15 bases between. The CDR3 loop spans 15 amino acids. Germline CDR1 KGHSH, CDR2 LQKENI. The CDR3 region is CASSPGSELTYGYTF. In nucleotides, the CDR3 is TGTGCCAGCTCACCGGGGAGTGAACTTACCTATGGCTACACCTTC.

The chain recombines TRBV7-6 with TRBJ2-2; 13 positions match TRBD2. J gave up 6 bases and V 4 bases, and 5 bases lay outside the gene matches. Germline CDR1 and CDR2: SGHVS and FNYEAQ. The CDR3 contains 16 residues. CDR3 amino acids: CASSSNGLAGAGELFF. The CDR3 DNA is TGTGCCAGCAGCTCGAACGGACTAGCGGGAGCCGGGGAGCTGTTTTTT.

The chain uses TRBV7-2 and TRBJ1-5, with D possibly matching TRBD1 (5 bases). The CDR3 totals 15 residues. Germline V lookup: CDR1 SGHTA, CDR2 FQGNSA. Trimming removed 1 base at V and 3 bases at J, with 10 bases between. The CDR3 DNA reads TGTGCCAGCAGCTTAGATCCAGGGTACAATCAGCCCCAGCATTTT. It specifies CASSLDPGYNQPQHF.

CDR3 sequence: CASSIGLAGIYEQYF. CDR3 sequence (DNA): TGTGCCAGCAGCATAGGACTAGCGGGCATCTACGAGCAGTACTTC. This chain connects TRBV7-2 to TRBJ2-7; 11 bases are shared with TRBD2. The CDR3 contains 15 residues. The J segment lost 3 bases and the V segment lost 5 bases, leaving 6 bases of the junction unmatched. The germline V gene has CDR1 SGHTA and CDR2 FQGNSA.

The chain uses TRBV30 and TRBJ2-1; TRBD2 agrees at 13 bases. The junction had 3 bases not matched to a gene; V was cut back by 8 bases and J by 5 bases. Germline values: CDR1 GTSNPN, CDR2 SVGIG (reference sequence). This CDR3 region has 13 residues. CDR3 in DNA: TGTGCCGGGACTAGCGGGACCAACAATGAGCAGTTCTTC. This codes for CAGTSGTNNEQFF.

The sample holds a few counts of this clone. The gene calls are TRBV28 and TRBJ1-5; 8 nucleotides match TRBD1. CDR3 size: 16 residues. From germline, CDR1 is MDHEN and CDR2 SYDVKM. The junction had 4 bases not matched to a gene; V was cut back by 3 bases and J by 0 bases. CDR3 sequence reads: CASSLWTGYSNQPQHF. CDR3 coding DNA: TGTGCCAGCAGTTTGTGGACAGGGTATAGCAATCAGCCCCAGCATTTT.

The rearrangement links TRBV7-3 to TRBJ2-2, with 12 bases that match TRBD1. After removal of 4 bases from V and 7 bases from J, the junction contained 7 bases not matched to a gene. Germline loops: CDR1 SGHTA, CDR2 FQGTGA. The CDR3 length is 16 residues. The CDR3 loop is CASSSGTGGVGGELFF. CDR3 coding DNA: TGTGCCAGCAGCTCCGGGACAGGGGGCGTTGGCGGGGAGCTGTTTTTT. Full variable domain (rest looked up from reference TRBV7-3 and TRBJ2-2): GAGVSQTPSNKVTEKGKYVELRCDPISGHTALYWYRQSLGQGPEFLIYFQGTGAADDSGLPNDRFFAVRPEGSVSTLKIQRTERGDSAVYLCASSSGTGGVGGELFFGEGSRLTVL.

The CDR3 reads CASSTTGDTEAFF. In nucleotides, the CDR3 is TGTGCCAGCAGCACGACAGGGGACACTGAAGCTTTCTTT. The chain combines TRBV27 with TRBJ1-1, with 8 bases lining up with TRBD1. Unmatched junction bases numbered 3, after V lost 6 bases and J lost 3 bases. CDR1 is MNHEY, CDR2 SMNVEV, per germline (reference sequence). The CDR3 is made up of 13 amino acids.

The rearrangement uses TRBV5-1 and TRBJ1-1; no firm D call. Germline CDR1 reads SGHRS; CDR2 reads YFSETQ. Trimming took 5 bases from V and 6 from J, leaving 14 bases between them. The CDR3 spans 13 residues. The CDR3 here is CASSTTVEPEAFF. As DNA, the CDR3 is TGCGCCAGCAGTACCACAGTCGAACCTGAAGCTTTCTTT.

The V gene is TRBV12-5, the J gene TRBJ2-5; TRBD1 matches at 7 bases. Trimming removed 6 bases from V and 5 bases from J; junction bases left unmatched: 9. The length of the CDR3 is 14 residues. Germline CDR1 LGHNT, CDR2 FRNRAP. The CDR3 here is CASGKGQAGETQYF. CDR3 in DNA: TGTGCTAGTGGGAAAGGACAGGCCGGCGAGACCCAGTACTTC.

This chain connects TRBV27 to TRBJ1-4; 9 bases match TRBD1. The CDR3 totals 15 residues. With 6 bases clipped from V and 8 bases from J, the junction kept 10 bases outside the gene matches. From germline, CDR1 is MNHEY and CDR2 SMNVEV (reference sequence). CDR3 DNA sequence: TGTGCCAGCAGGACCACAGGGGGCGTTTGGGAAAAACTGTTTTTT. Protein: CASRTTGGVWEKLFF. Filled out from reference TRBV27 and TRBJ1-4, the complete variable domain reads EAQVTQNPRYLITVTGKKLTVTCSQNMNHEYMSWYRQDPGLGLRQIYYSMNVEVTDKGDVPEGYKVSRKEKRNFPLILESPSPNQTSLYFCASRTTGGVWEKLFFGSGTQLSVL.

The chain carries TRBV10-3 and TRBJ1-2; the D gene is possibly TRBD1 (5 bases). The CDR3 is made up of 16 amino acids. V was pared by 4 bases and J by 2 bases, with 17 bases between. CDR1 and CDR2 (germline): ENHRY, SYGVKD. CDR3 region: CAISGPAPQGNYGYTF. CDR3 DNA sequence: TGTGCCATCAGTGGCCCAGCCCCGCAGGGCAACTATGGCTACACCTTC.